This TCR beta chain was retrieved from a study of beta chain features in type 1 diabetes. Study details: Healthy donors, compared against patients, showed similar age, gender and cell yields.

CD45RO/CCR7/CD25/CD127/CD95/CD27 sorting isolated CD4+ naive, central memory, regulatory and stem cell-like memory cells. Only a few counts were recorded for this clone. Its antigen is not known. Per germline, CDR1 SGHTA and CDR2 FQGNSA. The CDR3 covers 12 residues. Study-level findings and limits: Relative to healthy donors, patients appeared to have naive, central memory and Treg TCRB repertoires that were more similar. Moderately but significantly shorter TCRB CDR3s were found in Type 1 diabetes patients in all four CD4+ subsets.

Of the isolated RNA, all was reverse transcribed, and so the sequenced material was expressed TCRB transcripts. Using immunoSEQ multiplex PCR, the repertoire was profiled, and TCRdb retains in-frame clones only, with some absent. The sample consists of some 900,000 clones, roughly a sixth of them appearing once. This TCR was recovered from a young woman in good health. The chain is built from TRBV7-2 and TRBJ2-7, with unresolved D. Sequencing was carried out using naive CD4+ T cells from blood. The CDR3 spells CARAASSYEQYF. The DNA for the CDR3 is TGTGCACGGGCAGCGAGCTCCTACGAGCAGTACTTC.